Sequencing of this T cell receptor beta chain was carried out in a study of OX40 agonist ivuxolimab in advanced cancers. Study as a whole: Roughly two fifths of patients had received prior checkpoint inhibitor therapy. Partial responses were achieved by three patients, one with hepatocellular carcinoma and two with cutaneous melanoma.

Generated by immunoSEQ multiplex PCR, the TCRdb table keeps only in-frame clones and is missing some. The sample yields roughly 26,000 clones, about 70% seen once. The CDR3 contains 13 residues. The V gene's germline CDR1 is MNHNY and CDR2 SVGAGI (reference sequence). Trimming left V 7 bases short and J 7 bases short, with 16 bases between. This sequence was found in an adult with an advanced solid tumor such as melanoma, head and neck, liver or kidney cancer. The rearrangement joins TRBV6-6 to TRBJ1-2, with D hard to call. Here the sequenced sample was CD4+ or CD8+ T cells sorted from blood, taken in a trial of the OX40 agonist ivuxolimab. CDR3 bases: TGTGCCAGCATCACGGGAGTGGGTGCTGGCTACACCTTC. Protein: CASITGVGAGYTF.